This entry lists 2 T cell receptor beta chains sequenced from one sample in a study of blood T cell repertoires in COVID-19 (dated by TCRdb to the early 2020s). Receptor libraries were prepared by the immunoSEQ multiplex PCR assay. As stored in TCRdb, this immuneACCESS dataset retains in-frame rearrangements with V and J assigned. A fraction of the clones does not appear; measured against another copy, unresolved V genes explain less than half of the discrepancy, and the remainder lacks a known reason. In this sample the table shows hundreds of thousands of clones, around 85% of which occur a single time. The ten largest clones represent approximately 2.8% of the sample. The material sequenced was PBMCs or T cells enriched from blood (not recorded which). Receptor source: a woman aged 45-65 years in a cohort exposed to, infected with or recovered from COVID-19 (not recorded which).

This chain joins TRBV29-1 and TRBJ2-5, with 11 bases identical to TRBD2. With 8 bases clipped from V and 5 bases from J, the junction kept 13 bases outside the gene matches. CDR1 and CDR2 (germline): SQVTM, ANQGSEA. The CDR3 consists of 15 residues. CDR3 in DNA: TGCAGCATGGGGGCGACTAGCGGGAATGGGGAGACCCAGTACTTC. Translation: CSMGATSGNGETQYF.

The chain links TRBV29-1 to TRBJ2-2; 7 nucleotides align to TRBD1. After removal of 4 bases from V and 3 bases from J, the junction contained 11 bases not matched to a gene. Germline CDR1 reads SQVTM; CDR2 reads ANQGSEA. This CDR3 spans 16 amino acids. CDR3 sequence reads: CSVGGLRGRDTGELFF. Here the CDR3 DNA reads TGCAGCGTTGGTGGTTTGAGGGGGCGAGACACCGGGGAGCTGTTTTTT.